This T cell receptor (beta chain) comes out of a study of T cell changes during pregnancy in multiple sclerosis. Clones were sequenced by immunoSEQ multiplex PCR, and TCRdb holds only the in-frame ones, with some missing. Of about 93,000 clones listed, 85% to 95% are singletons. Trimming pared 7 bases from V and 0 bases from J, leaving 12 bases between. The CDR3 length is 14 residues. The germline V gene encodes CDR1 SQVTM and CDR2 ANQGSEA. This clonotype was sampled from a female donor with multiple sclerosis, enrolled in a pregnancy study. The chain links TRBV29-1 to TRBJ1-4; D may be TRBD1 (6 bases). Sequencing was performed on peripheral blood, taken after pregnancy. The CDR3 loop is CSGIRTATNEKLFF. CDR3 in DNA: TGCAGCGGCATTCGGACAGCAACTAATGAAAAACTGTTTTTT.